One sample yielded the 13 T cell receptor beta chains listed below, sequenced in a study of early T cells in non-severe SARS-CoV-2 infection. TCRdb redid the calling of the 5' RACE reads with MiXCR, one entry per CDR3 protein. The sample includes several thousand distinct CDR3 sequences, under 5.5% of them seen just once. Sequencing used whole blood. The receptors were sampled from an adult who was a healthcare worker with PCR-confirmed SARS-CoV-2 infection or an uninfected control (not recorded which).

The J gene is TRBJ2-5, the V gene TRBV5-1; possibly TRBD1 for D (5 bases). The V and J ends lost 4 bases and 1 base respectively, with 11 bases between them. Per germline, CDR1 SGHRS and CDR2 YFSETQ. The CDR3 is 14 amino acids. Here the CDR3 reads CASSQGLIQETQYF. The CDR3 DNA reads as TGCGCCAGCAGCCAGGGCCTTATCCAAGAGACCCAGTACTTC.

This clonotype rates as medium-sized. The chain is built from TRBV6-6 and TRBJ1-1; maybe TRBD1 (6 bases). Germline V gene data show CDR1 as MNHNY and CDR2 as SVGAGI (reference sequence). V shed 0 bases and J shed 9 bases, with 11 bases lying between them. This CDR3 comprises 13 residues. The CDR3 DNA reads TGTGCCAGCAGTTACTCGGACAGCCGGCAAGCTTTCTTT. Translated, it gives CASSYSDSRQAFF.

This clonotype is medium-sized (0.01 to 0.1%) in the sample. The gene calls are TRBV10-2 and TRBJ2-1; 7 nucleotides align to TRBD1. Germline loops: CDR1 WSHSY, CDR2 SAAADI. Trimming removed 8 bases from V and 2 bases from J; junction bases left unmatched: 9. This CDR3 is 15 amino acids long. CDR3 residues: CASRRQGNTYNEQFF. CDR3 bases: TGCGCCAGCCGTAGACAGGGTAACACCTACAATGAGCAGTTCTTC.

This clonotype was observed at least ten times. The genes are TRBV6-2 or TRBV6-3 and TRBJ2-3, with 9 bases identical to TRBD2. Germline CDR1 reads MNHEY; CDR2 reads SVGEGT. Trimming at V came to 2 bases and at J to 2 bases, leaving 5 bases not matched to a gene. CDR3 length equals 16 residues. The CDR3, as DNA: TGTGCCAGCAGTTACCTAGCGGGGAATCCCACAGATACGCAGTATTTT. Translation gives CASSYLAGNPTDTQYF.

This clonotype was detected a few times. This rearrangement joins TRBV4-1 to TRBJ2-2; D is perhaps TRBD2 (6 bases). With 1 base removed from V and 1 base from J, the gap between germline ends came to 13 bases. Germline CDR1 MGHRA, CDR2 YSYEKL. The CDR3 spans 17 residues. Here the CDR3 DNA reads TGCGCCAGCAGCCAAGGGGCGGGGCGACTGAACACCGGGGAGCTGTTTTTT. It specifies CASSQGAGRLNTGELFF.

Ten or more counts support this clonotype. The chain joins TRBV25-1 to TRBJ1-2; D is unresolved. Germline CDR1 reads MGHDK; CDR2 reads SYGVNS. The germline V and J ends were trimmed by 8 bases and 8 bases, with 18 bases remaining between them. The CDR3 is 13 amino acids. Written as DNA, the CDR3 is TGTGCCAGCTCACTAACAGATTCTGGGGGCTACACCTTC. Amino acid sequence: CASSLTDSGGYTF.

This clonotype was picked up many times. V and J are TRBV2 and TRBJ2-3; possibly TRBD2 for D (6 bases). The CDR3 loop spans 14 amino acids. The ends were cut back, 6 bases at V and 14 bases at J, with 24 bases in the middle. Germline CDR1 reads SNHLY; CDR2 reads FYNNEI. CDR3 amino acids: CASSQHPSGVILYF. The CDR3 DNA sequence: TGTGCCAGCAGCCAGCACCCGTCGGGGGTAATACTGTATTTT.

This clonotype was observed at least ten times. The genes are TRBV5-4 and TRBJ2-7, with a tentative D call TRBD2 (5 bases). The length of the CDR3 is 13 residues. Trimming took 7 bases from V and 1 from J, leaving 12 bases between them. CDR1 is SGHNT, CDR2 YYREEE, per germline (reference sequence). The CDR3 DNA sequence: TGTGCCAGCGGATCAGGAGGATCCTACGAGCAGTACTTC. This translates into CASGSGGSYEQYF. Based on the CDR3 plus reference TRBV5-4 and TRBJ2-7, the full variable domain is ETGVTQSPTHLIKTRGQQVTLRCSSQSGHNTVSWYQQALGQGPQFIFQYYREEENGRGNFPPRFSGLQFPNYSSELNVNALELDDSALYLCASGSGGSYEQYFGPGTRLTVT.

DNA for the CDR3: TGTGCCAGCAGTATTCAGGGTCTGCATGAGCAGTTCTTC. Translated: CASSIQGLHEQFF. The rearrangement links TRBV2 to TRBJ2-1; D is perhaps TRBD1 (5 bases). The CDR3 runs 13 residues. Germline lookup yields CDR1 SNHLY and CDR2 FYNNEI. The ends were cut back, 5 bases at V and 8 bases at J, with 13 bases in the middle.

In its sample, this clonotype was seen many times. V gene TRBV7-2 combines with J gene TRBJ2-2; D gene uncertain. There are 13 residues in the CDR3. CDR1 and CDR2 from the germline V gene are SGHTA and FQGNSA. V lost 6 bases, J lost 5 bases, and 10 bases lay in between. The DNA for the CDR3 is TGTGCCAGCAGTCCCCCCCAGACCGGGGAGCTGTTTTTT. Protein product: CASSPPQTGELFF.

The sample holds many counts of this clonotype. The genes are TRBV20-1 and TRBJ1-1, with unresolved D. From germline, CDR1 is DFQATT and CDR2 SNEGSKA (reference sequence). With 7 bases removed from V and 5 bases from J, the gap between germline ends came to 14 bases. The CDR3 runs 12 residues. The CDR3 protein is CSVYYMGTEAFF. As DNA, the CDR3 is TGCAGTGTATATTATATGGGTACTGAAGCTTTCTTT.

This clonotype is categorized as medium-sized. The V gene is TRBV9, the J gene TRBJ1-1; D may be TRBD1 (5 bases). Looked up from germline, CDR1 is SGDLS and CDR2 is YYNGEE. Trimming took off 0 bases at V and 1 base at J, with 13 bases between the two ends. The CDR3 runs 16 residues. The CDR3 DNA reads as TGTGCCAGCAGCGTAGATGTGCGGGGGACGAACACTGAAGCTTTCTTT. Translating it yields CASSVDVRGTNTEAFF.

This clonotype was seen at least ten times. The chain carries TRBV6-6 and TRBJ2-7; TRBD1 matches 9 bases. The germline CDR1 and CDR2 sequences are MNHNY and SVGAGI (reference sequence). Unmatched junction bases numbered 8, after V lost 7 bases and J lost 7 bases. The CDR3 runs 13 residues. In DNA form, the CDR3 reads TGTGCCAGCAAACGACAGGGGGGAGGTGAGCAGTACGTC. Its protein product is CASKRQGGGEQYV.